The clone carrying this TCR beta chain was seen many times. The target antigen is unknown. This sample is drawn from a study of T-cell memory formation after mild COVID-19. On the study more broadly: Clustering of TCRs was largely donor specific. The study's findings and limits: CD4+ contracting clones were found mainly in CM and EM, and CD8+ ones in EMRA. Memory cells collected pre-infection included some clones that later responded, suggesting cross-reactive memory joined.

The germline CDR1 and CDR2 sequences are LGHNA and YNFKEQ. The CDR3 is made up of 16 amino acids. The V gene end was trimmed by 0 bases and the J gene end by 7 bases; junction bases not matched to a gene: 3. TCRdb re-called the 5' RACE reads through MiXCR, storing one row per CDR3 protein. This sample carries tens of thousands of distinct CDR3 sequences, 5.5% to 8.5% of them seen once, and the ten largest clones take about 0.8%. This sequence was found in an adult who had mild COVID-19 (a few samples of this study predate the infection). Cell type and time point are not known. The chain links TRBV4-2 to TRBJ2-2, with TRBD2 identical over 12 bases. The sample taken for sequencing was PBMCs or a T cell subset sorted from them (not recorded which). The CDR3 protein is CASSQDTLAGGGELFF. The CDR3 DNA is TGTGCCAGCAGCCAAGATACACTAGCGGGGGGCGGGGAGCTGTTTTTT.